What follows are 27 T cell receptor beta chains derived from one specimen sequenced in a study of regulatory T cells in long-lasting Graves disease. The time point denotes: newly diagnosed GD, antithyroid drugs for less than 3 months. Scientists built the TCR library using RNA that was extracted from PBMCs. Construction of the TCR beta libraries employed iRepertoire HTBI primers in conjunction with Arm-PCR of CDR3 regions. TCRdb used MiXCR to reprocess the multiplex PCR reads, holding one entry per CDR3 protein. The profile covers around 250,000 distinct CDR3 sequences, with around 19% appearing a single time and around 20% taken by the ten largest. The specimen comprised peripheral blood mononuclear cells (PBMCs), sampled at new diagnosis, from a patient treated with antithyroid drugs. The receptors derive from a female donor with Graves disease.

This clonotype came up many times. The V call is TRBV11-3, the J call TRBJ2-3, with 8 nucleotides matching TRBD2. This CDR3 is built from 15 residues. V lost 3 bases and J lost 2; bases outside the gene matches: 4. Looked up from germline, CDR1 is SGHNT and CDR2 is YENEEA. CDR3 amino acids: CASSFPGGTTDTQYF. The DNA for the CDR3 is TGTGCCAGCAGCTTCCCGGGAGGGACCACAGATACGCAGTATTTT.

The chain combines TRBV10-2 with TRBJ2-7; tentatively, D is TRBD2 (6 bases). Germline assignment: CDR1 WSHSY and CDR2 SAAADI. The CDR3 loop spans 15 amino acids. V shed 3 bases and J shed 3 bases, with 15 bases lying between them. The CDR3 nucleotides are TGCGCCAGCAGTGACAGTACCTTCGGGGGCTACGAGCAGTACTTC. Protein: CASSDSTFGGYEQYF.

Remarks on this clonotype: A far larger clone is off by one base, so a read error is likely. This chain connects TRBV6-1 to TRBJ1-1; D is unresolved. Trimming pared 5 bases from V and 6 bases from J, leaving 10 bases between. CDR3 length equals 12 residues. The germline V gene has CDR1 MNHNS and CDR2 SASEGT. This CDR3 reads CASSPRGSEAFF. The CDR3 DNA sequence: TGTGCCAGCAGTCCCCGCGGCTCTGAAGCTTTCTTT.

This clonotype has ten or more counts. The chain recombines TRBV30 with TRBJ2-3; 11 bases fit TRBD2. CDR3 length equals 16 residues. CDR1 is GTSNPN, CDR2 SVGIG, per germline (reference sequence). J gave up 3 bases and V 0 bases, and 5 bases lay outside the gene matches. The CDR3 loop reads CAWSVGLAGGTDTQYF. The CDR3, as DNA: TGTGCCTGGAGTGTAGGGCTAGCGGGGGGAACAGATACGCAGTATTTT.

This clonotype has only a few counts. The chain carries TRBV28 and TRBJ2-4, with D perhaps given as TRBD1 or TRBD2 (6 bases each). Judging by the DNA end, TRBJ2-7 fits better; the J call may be wrong. This CDR3 comprises 15 residues. The germline V gene encodes CDR1 MDHEN and CDR2 SYDVKM. The CDR3, as DNA: TGTGCTACAATCTCCACAGGGCAAGGGAGGAGCGAGCAGTACGTC. It yields the protein CATISTGQGRSEQYV.

This clonotype was observed many times. The chain has TRBV7-3 and TRBJ2-1, with 9 nucleotides matching TRBD2. The germline V gene has CDR1 SGHTA and CDR2 FQGTGA. The CDR3 has 15 amino acids. J lost 9 bases, V lost 5 bases, and 11 bases had no gene match. CDR3 loop: CASSLTLAGVGEQFF. CDR3 sequence (DNA): TGTGCCAGCAGCCTTACTTTAGCGGGAGTGGGTGAGCAGTTCTTC.

To note about this clonotype: Since a much larger clone is just one base distant, this may be a read error. This chain joins TRBV10-3 and TRBJ2-7; 12 bases line up with TRBD2. The CDR3 extends over 16 amino acids. The germline V gene encodes CDR1 ENHRY and CDR2 SYGVKD. The chain's CDR3 is CAISESTSGSSYKQYF. The CDR3, as DNA: TGTGCCATCAGTGAGTCGACTAGCGGGAGCTCCTACAAGCAGTACTTC.

For this clonotype: A much bigger clone sits one base away, suggesting this may be a read error. The CDR3 bases are TGTGCCAGCAGTTTAGTGCCCCAGGGGTGGCGGGCCAAAAACATTCAGTACTTC. It specifies CASSLVPQGWRAKNIQYF. The chain employs TRBV12-3 or TRBV12-4 and TRBJ2-4; D may be TRBD1 (6 bases). V was clipped by 1 base and J by 1 base, with 17 bases between them. The CDR3 is made up of 18 amino acids.

The sample holds a few counts of this clonotype. The chain is built from TRBV20-1 and TRBJ1-4, with 9 bases lining up with TRBD1. This CDR3 spans 16 amino acids. Germline V gene lookup returns CDR1 DFQATT and CDR2 SNEGSKA (reference sequence). V lost 3 bases to trimming and J lost 3 bases; unmatched junction nucleotides: 8. The CDR3 region has the DNA TGCAGTGCTAGCCTTACAGGGGGCTCGGCTAATGAAAAACTGTTTTTT. It specifies CSASLTGGSANEKLFF.

The sample holds many counts of this clonotype. The V and J genes are TRBV29-1 and TRBJ2-5, with a possible D match to TRBD1 (5 bases). CDR3 length: 12 residues. V was pared by 6 bases and J by 4 bases, with 12 bases between. CDR1 is SQVTM and CDR2 is ANQGSEA in the germline V gene. The CDR3 region is CSVSSGRETQYF. The CDR3 DNA is TGCAGCGTCTCCTCAGGGCGAGAGACCCAGTACTTC.

The table lists this clonotype with many counts. This chain uses TRBV9 with TRBJ2-2, with 10 bases that match TRBD2. The CDR3 is 16 residues long. Germline values: CDR1 SGDLS, CDR2 YYNGEE. J was trimmed by 5 bases and V by 0 bases; bases with no gene match: 4. The CDR3 sequence is CASSVALLAGTGELFF. The CDR3 DNA reads as TGTGCCAGCAGCGTAGCGCTACTAGCGGGGACCGGGGAGCTGTTTTTT.

The V call is TRBV29-1, the J call TRBJ1-1; D uncertain. Looked up from germline, CDR1 is SQVTM and CDR2 is ANQGSEA. Trimming removed 5 bases from V and 1 base from J, with 11 bases in between. The CDR3 totals 13 residues. In DNA form, the CDR3 reads TGCAGCGTTCACCCTCAGGAGAACACTGAAGCTTTCTTT. Protein: CSVHPQENTEAFF.

This clonotype was found many times. This chain uses TRBV6-5 with TRBJ1-6; 8 positions agree with TRBD1. Trimming at V came to 0 bases and at J to 8 bases, leaving 3 bases not matched to a gene. CDR3 length equals 15 residues. Germline CDR1 MNHEY, CDR2 SVGAGI. The CDR3 bases are TGTGCCAGCAGTTACTCGGTGACAGGGGATTCACCCCTCCACTTT. As protein: CASSYSVTGDSPLHF.

This clonotype was found a few times. The J gene is TRBJ2-1, the V gene TRBV7-9; 7 bases are shared with TRBD2. The CDR3 covers 15 residues. The germline gives CDR1 SEHNR, CDR2 FQNEAQ (reference sequence). The junction had 10 bases not matched to a gene; V was cut back by 7 bases and J by 4 bases. CDR3 sequence: CASTPSAGAYNEQFF. In DNA form, the CDR3 reads TGTGCCAGCACCCCCTCGGCGGGAGCATACAATGAGCAGTTCTTC.

The J gene is TRBJ2-1, the V gene TRBV12-3 or TRBV12-4, with TRBD2 matching 9 bases. This CDR3 comprises 19 residues. V was pared by 3 bases and J by 5 bases, with 17 bases of the junction left unmatched. For the CDR3, the DNA is TGTGCCAGCAGTTTCCGCGAAATTCTCGAGACTAGCGGCCACAATGAGCAGTTCTTC. Residues: CASSFREILETSGHNEQFF.

This clonotype was observed at least ten times. This rearrangement joins TRBV11-1 to TRBJ1-2; TRBD1 matches 10 bases. The V segment lost 6 bases and the J segment 3 bases; nucleotides outside the gene matches: 4. CDR3 length: 14 amino acids. CDR1 and CDR2 from the germline V gene are SGHAT and FQDESV (reference sequence). The CDR3, as DNA: TGTGCCAGCAGTACCGGGACAGGGGACTATGGCTACACCTTC. This codes for CASSTGTGDYGYTF.

Many counts were recorded for this clonotype. This sequence joins TRBV7-3 and TRBJ2-1; D is possibly TRBD1 (6 bases). CDR1 is SGHTA and CDR2 is FQGTGA in the germline V gene. The CDR3 spans 17 residues. Trimming pared 2 bases from V and 0 bases from J, leaving 14 bases between. For the CDR3, the DNA is TGTGCCAGCAGCTTAGCCCCCGGCAGGGGCTCCTACAATGAGCAGTTCTTC. The encoded protein is CASSLAPGRGSYNEQFF.

The table lists this clonotype with a few counts. The chain has TRBV18 and TRBJ2-7, with D perhaps assigned TRBD1 or TRBD2 (5 bases each). The V end was cut by 3 bases, the J end by 6 bases, with 15 bases between. This CDR3 region has 14 residues. CDR1 is KGHSH and CDR2 is LQKENI in the germline V gene. CDR3 region: CASSPGEGVSEQYF. As DNA, the CDR3 is TGTGCCAGCTCACCGGGGGAAGGGGTGAGCGAGCAGTACTTC.

This clonotype was seen more than once but under ten times. The rearrangement links TRBV19 to TRBJ2-3; D may be TRBD2 (9 bases). The CDR3 is 17 residues long. The V and J ends lost 2 bases and 6 bases respectively, with 21 bases between them. Germline V lookup: CDR1 LNHDA, CDR2 SQIVND (reference sequence). This CDR3 reads CASSIQGAGGSRDTQYF. The DNA of the CDR3 is TGTGCCAGTAGTATACAGGGGGCGGGAGGGAGCAGGGATACGCAGTATTTT.

This clonotype was detected only a few times. The rearrangement uses TRBV7-9 and TRBJ2-7; D gene unclear. CDR3 length equals 12 residues. Trimming removed 5 bases from V and 3 bases from J, with 8 bases in between. Germline CDR1 is SEHNR and CDR2 is FQNEAQ (reference sequence). Here the CDR3 DNA reads TGTGCCAGCAGCCTTAGCCACTACGAGCAGTACTTC. This gives the protein CASSLSHYEQYF.

This clonotype was recorded at least ten times. The chain recombines TRBV5-8 with TRBJ1-5; possible D gene TRBD1, 6 bases. The CDR3 is 14 amino acids. Trimming removed 1 base at V and 5 bases at J, with 10 bases between. CDR1 and CDR2 from the germline V gene are SGHTS and YDEGEE. The CDR3 here is CASSLRQVHQPQHF. The CDR3 bases are TGTGCCAGCAGCTTGCGACAGGTTCATCAGCCCCAGCATTTT.

This clonotype has a count of ten or more. The chain is built from TRBV18 and TRBJ2-2; possibly TRBD2 for D (6 bases). The CDR3 runs 14 residues. Germline V gene data show CDR1 as KGHSH and CDR2 as LQKENI. Trimming removed 8 bases at V and 5 bases at J, with 15 bases between. The CDR3 sequence: CASPGELATGELFF. In nucleotides, the CDR3 is TGTGCCAGCCCTGGGGAGCTAGCGACCGGGGAGCTGTTTTTT.

The rearrangement joins TRBV7-3 to TRBJ1-5; the D gene is possibly TRBD1 (5 bases). The germline V and J ends were trimmed by 2 bases and 0 bases, with 14 bases remaining between them. This CDR3 is built from 17 residues. The germline V gene has CDR1 SGHTA and CDR2 FQGTGA. Written as DNA, the CDR3 is TGTGCCAGCAGCTTACGGGGCGACAGAGCTAGCAATCAGCCCCAGCATTTT. Its translation: CASSLRGDRASNQPQHF.

This clonotype was seen many times. This chain connects TRBV20-1 to TRBJ2-5, with D perhaps matching TRBD1 (5 bases). The V end was cut by 5 bases, the J end by 1 base, with 11 bases between. CDR1 and CDR2 from the germline V gene are DFQATT and SNEGSKA (reference sequence). The CDR3 has 13 residues. The DNA of the CDR3 is TGCAGTGCTGTGACAGCACTCCAAGAGACCCAGTACTTC. Translation gives CSAVTALQETQYF.

This clonotype was found many times. This chain uses TRBV20-1 with TRBJ2-1; 8 bases agree with TRBD2. V was clipped by 6 bases and J by 1 base; unmatched bases: 5. The CDR3 totals 14 residues. Germline V gene lookup returns CDR1 DFQATT and CDR2 SNEGSKA (reference sequence). The CDR3 DNA sequence: TGCAGTGCCATCATAGCGGGATCCTACAATGAGCAGTTCTTC. The encoded protein is CSAIIAGSYNEQFF.

There are a few counts of this clonotype. This chain uses TRBV19 with TRBJ1-2; D unclear. V gave up 5 bases and J gave up 7 bases, with 20 bases separating them. Germline V CDR1 and CDR2: LNHDA, SQIVND (reference sequence). This CDR3 region has 15 residues. CDR3 region: CASSLTARDVGGYTF. The CDR3 bases are TGTGCCAGTAGTCTTACGGCCCGCGACGTGGGTGGCTACACCTTC.

The chain has TRBV11-2 and TRBJ1-4; 10 bases agree with TRBD1. Germline-derived CDR1 and CDR2 are SGHAT and FQNNGV. V was clipped by 0 bases and J by 11 bases; unmatched bases: 6. This CDR3 comprises 15 residues. Here the CDR3 reads CASSLEGTGVGKLFF. CDR3 DNA: TGTGCCAGCAGCTTAGAAGGGACAGGGGTAGGGAAACTGTTTTTT.